The 5 T cell receptor beta chains given below trace back to one sample, sequenced in a study of blood T cell repertoires in COVID-19. Repertoires were generated with immunoSEQ multiplex PCR, while TCRdb's copy carries only in-frame clones and drops some. The repertoire has 200,000 or so clones, 84% of them found once; the top ten carry approximately 10%. Sequenced input: peripheral blood. The receptor source for this set is a woman of 80 years or more with COVID-19, enrolled during active disease.

V and J are TRBV7-2 and TRBJ1-1, with D tentatively TRBD1 (6 bases). Trimming left V 3 bases short and J 2 bases short, with 10 bases between. CDR1 and CDR2 (germline): SGHTA, FQGNSA. The CDR3 covers 14 residues. CDR3 nucleotide sequence: TGTGCCAGCAGCTTCACGGACAGAAACACTGAAGCTTTCTTT. This sequence encodes CASSFTDRNTEAFF.

The J gene is TRBJ1-2, the V gene TRBV5-6, with TRBD1 identical over 9 bases. The CDR3 covers 13 residues. Looked up from germline, CDR1 is SGHDT and CDR2 is YYEEEE. Losses at the gene ends were 4 bases for V and 6 bases for J; bases not matched to a gene: 4. DNA for the CDR3: TGTGCCAGCAGCGAGGGACAGGGAGATGGCTACACCTTC. Its translation is CASSEGQGDGYTF.

The chain couples TRBV5-1 to TRBJ1-1; D may be TRBD1 (5 bases). V lost 0 bases and J 0 bases, leaving 12 bases between the germline ends. CDR1 SGHRS and CDR2 YFSETQ come from the germline V gene. This CDR3 spans 16 amino acids. The CDR3 coding sequence is TGCGCCAGCAGCTTGGTCGGGGGTGGAGTGAACACTGAAGCTTTCTTT. Amino acid sequence: CASSLVGGGVNTEAFF.

The genes are TRBV7-9 and TRBJ1-5, with 7 nucleotides matching TRBD1. Losses at the gene ends were 3 bases for V and 3 bases for J; bases not matched to a gene: 5. CDR3 length equals 15 residues. The germline V gene encodes CDR1 SEHNR and CDR2 FQNEAQ (reference sequence). The CDR3 nucleotides are TGTGCCAGCAGCTTGGAGGGGGCCCCCAATCAGCCCCAGCATTTT. This translates into CASSLEGAPNQPQHF.

In this sample, this clone turned up a few times. The chain is built from TRBV18 and TRBJ2-5; D is uncertain. V lost 3 bases and J lost 3, with 2 bases in between. This CDR3 spans 11 amino acids. Germline assignment: CDR1 KGHSH and CDR2 LQKENI. The CDR3 region has the DNA TGTGCCAGCTCACCTAAAGAGACCCAGTACTTC. It is translated as CASSPKETQYF.